This TCR beta chain was identified in a study of blood T cell repertoires in COVID-19. Looking at the study overall: Acute-phase and convalescent COVID-19 samples originated in the United States, Italy and Spain. T cells, B-cell-depleted T cells, or PBMCs supplied cDNA or gDNA.

In this sample, this clone turned up many times. Original methodology: Amplified reference gene primers provided the basis for estimating nucleated cell counts. The table came from immunoSEQ multiplex PCR; TCRdb's copy has only in-frame clones and leaves some out. V, J and clone size derive from that table, while D and trimming were established from the DNA sequence. The sample carries 150,000 to 200,000 clones, more than 75% recorded once. Trimming took 0 bases from V and 7 from J, leaving 19 bases between them. The length of the CDR3 is 16 residues. Per germline, CDR1 SGDLS and CDR2 YYNGEE. The source material was peripheral blood. The clonotype originates from a woman aged 40 to 50 with COVID-19, enrolled during active disease. This sequence joins TRBV9 and TRBJ1-2; tentative D call: TRBD1 (5 bases). The CDR3 coding sequence is TGTGCCAGCAGCGTAGGCCCTCCGGCAGCCGGGGGTGGCTACACCTTC. Amino acid sequence: CASSVGPPAAGGGYTF.